This T cell receptor beta chain was recorded in a study of blood T cell repertoires in COVID-19. About the study: The samples span acute and convalescent COVID-19 from the United States, Italy and Spain. In each case, the material was cDNA or gDNA derived from T cells, B-cell-depleted T cells, or PBMCs.

CDR3 length equals 15 residues. V lost 8 bases and J lost 3, with 17 bases in between. Germline loops: CDR1 SGHAT, CDR2 FQNNGV. Clones were read by immunoSEQ multiplex PCR, and TCRdb kept only the in-frame ones, dropping some. Among approximately 190,000 clones listed, roughly 82% were seen once. The chain links TRBV11-2 to TRBJ2-1, with D perhaps TRBD2 (7 bases). Specimen: PBMCs or T cells enriched from blood (not recorded which). The TCR was taken from a woman aged 55-75 years with acute COVID-19. The CDR3 bases are TGTGCCAGCCTCGGGGGCGGGAGTTTCTACAATGAGCAGTTCTTC. It encodes CASLGGGSFYNEQFF.